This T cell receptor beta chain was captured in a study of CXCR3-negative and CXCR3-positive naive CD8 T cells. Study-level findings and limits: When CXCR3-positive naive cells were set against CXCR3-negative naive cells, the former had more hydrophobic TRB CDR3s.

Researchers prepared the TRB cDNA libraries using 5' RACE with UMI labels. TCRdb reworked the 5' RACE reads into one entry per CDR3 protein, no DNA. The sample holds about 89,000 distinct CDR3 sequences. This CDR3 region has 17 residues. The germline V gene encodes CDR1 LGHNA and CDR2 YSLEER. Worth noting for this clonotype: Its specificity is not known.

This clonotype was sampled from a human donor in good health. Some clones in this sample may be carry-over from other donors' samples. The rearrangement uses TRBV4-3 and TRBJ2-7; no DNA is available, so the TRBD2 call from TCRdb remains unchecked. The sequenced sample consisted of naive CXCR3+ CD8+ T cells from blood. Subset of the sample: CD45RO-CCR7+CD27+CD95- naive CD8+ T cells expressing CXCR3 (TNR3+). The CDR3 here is CASSQDGRGQGSYEQYF.